This entry lists 27 T cell receptor beta chains sequenced from one sample in a study of CD8+ T cells in alopecia areata. RNA was extracted and reverse transcribed into cDNA as the sequencing template. Sequencing used immunoSEQ multiplex PCR; TCRdb keeps in-frame clones, though not all of them. The sample has around 200,000 clones; 55% to 70% are singletons. The treatment: oral pan-JAK inhibitor, 5-10 mg twice daily. Specimen: CD4+ T cells sorted from blood, collected at week 4, from a patient treated with tofacitinib. The receptors stem from a human donor with alopecia areata.

The chain employs TRBV9 and TRBJ1-1; D ambiguous. With 7 bases removed from V and 1 base from J, the gap between germline ends came to 14 bases. Germline V gene lookup returns CDR1 SGDLS and CDR2 YYNGEE. The CDR3 runs 14 residues. The CDR3 is CASEGPSPNTEAFF. Here the CDR3 DNA reads TGTGCCAGCGAAGGGCCTTCCCCGAACACTGAAGCTTTCTTT.

This clone was counted once. The V gene is TRBV30, the J gene TRBJ2-5; 9 bases agree with TRBD2. This CDR3 region has 14 residues. The V gene end was trimmed by 3 bases and the J gene end by 5 bases; junction bases not matched to a gene: 7. Germline values: CDR1 GTSNPN, CDR2 SVGIG (reference sequence). The CDR3 loop is CAWRVAGVGETQYF. CDR3 DNA: TGTGCCTGGAGAGTAGCGGGAGTAGGCGAGACCCAGTACTTC. Full variable domain (missing parts from reference TRBV30 and TRBJ2-5): SQTIHQWPATLVQPVGSPLSLECTVEGTSNPNLYWYRQAAGRGLQLLFYSVGIGQISSEVPQNLSASRPQDRQFILSSKKLLLSDSGFYLCAWRVAGVGETQYFGPGTRLLVL.

The CDR3 here is CASSLLEPGQGRRTNEKLFF. CDR3 nucleotide sequence: TGTGCCAGCTCACTGCTGGAACCGGGACAGGGGCGACGAACTAATGAAAAACTGTTTTTT. This chain joins TRBV18 and TRBJ1-4, with 10 bases fitting TRBD1. CDR3 length equals 20 residues. With V trimmed by 4 bases and J by 1 base, 15 bases remained unmatched. Germline V gene lookup returns CDR1 KGHSH and CDR2 LQKENI.

The chain uses TRBV11-2 and TRBJ2-1; 12 nucleotides agree with TRBD2. The ends lost 5 bases at V and 4 bases at J; junction bases unmatched: 6. CDR1 is SGHAT, CDR2 FQNNGV, per germline. This CDR3 region has 16 residues. The CDR3 region is CASSQGTSGYYNEQFF. The CDR3 nucleotides read TGTGCCAGCAGCCAGGGGACTAGCGGGTATTACAATGAGCAGTTCTTC.

The chain has TRBV6-5 and TRBJ2-6; D may match TRBD1 or TRBD2 (6 bases each). CDR3 length: 14 amino acids. In germline, CDR1 is MNHEY, CDR2 SVGAGI. DNA of the CDR3: TGTGCTATACTTGGGGGGCCGGGGGCCAACGTCCTGACTTTC. This translates into CAILGGPGANVLTF.

The chain joins TRBV5-1 to TRBJ2-6; no clear D gene. Germline V gene lookup returns CDR1 SGHRS and CDR2 YFSETQ. The CDR3 length is 12 residues. V dropped 7 bases and J dropped 1 base, with 3 bases sitting between them. The CDR3 reads CASWSGANVLTF. The CDR3 nucleotides are TGCGCCAGCTGGTCTGGGGCCAACGTCCTGACTTTC.

This chain uses TRBV2 with TRBJ1-2; TRBD1 matches 7 bases. The germline gives CDR1 SNHLY, CDR2 FYNNEI. Germline trimming cut 2 bases from V and 3 bases from J; bases unmatched to any gene: 6. CDR3 length: 15 amino acids. The CDR3 DNA reads as TGTGCCAGCAGTGAAAGCGGGACAGCGTACTATGGCTACACCTTC. Translating gives CASSESGTAYYGYTF.

The rearrangement links TRBV2 to TRBJ2-4, with D tentatively TRBD1 (5 bases). Germline V gene data show CDR1 as SNHLY and CDR2 as FYNNEI. The V end was cut by 4 bases, the J end by 2 bases, with 12 bases between. The CDR3 is 15 residues long. The CDR3 loop reads CASSGTGSPKNIQYF. The CDR3 bases are TGTGCCAGCAGTGGTACAGGTAGTCCCAAAAACATTCAGTACTTC.

As to this clone: One end of the junction does not line up with germline, which may come from a read error. The J gene is TRBJ2-2, the V gene TRBV5-1; the D is unclear. CDR1 and CDR2 from the germline V gene are SGHRS and YFSETQ. The CDR3 has 12 amino acids. In nucleotides, the CDR3 is TGTGCCAGCAGCTTGGTTCGCGGGGAGCTGTTTTTT. Translating gives CASSLVRGELFF.

The chain combines TRBV30 with TRBJ1-5, with D hard to call. Germline CDR1 is GTSNPN and CDR2 is SVGIG (reference sequence). The CDR3 totals 13 residues. The V end was cut by 1 base, the J end by 4 bases, with 8 bases between. CDR3 sequence reads: CAWSDDPNQPQHF. The CDR3 DNA sequence: TGTGCCTGGAGTGACGACCCAAATCAGCCCCAGCATTTT.

The chain has TRBV29-1 and TRBJ1-2; D remains unclear. The germline gives CDR1 SQVTM, CDR2 ANQGSEA. The CDR3 loop spans 15 amino acids. Trimming stripped 3 bases from V and 2 bases from J, with 16 bases between. The CDR3, as DNA: TGCAGCGTTGATTCCCCCCGAACCGCAAACTATGGCTACACCTTC. Residues: CSVDSPRTANYGYTF.

V usage is TRBV5-1 and J usage is TRBJ2-7; 8 bases match TRBD1. Germline CDR1 and CDR2: SGHRS and YFSETQ. This CDR3 comprises 14 residues. V lost 3 bases, J lost 3 bases, and 5 bases stayed unmatched. CDR3 nucleotide sequence: TGCGCCAGCAGCTGGGATGGACAGGGCTACGAGCAGTACTTC. It is translated as CASSWDGQGYEQYF.

The chain combines TRBV25-1 with TRBJ2-5, with a possible D match to TRBD1 (6 bases). CDR3 length: 14 amino acids. Deletions cut 1 base from V and 7 bases from J, with 13 bases between. Germline values: CDR1 MGHDK, CDR2 SYGVNS. The CDR3 region is CASSELGQGRTQYF. The CDR3 nucleotides read TGTGCCAGCAGTGAATTGGGGCAGGGGAGGACCCAGTACTTC.

This clone was picked up a small number of times. J is TRBJ2-1 and V is TRBV19, with TRBD1 identical over 8 bases. CDR1 is LNHDA, CDR2 SQIVND, per germline (reference sequence). The CDR3 has 15 residues. The J segment lost 0 bases and the V segment lost 7 bases, leaving 5 bases of the junction unmatched. CDR3 bases: TGTGCCAGTACCCAGGGGGCTAGCTCCTACAATGAGCAGTTCTTC. Residues: CASTQGASSYNEQFF.

The rearrangement uses TRBV5-1 and TRBJ2-7; D not certain. Germline CDR1 and CDR2: SGHRS and YFSETQ. Trimming pared 5 bases from V and 3 bases from J, leaving 9 bases between. CDR3 size: 12 residues. The CDR3 coding sequence is TGCGCCAGCAGGGACCAGTTCTACGAGCAGTACTTC. This gives the protein CASRDQFYEQYF.

This clone appeared a few times. The chain couples TRBV23-1 to TRBJ1-1; D remains unclear. TRBV23-1 is annotated as an ORF whose role is uncertain. This CDR3 has 14 amino acids. V shed 1 base and J shed 8 bases, with 14 bases lying between them. The CDR3 DNA reads as TGCGCCAGCAGTCAATGGTGGGGTCCTCAAGAAGCTTTCTTT. Its protein product is CASSQWWGPQEAFF.

This chain links TRBV10-3 with TRBJ1-5; D not certain. V lost 11 bases to trimming and J lost 6 bases, with 20 bases between them. The CDR3 loop spans 14 amino acids. Germline loops: CDR1 ENHRY, CDR2 SYGVKD. CDR3 amino acids: CASSDGGGGQPQHF. The CDR3, as DNA: TGTGCCTCATCCGACGGCGGTGGTGGTCAGCCCCAGCATTTT.

The genes are TRBV10-3 and TRBJ2-5; TRBD2 aligns across 7 bases. This CDR3 comprises 13 residues. The junction had 4 bases not matched to a gene; V was cut back by 8 bases and J by 1 base. Germline values: CDR1 ENHRY, CDR2 SYGVKD. As DNA, the CDR3 is TGTGCCATCGGGGGGGGACCCCAAGAGACCCAGTACTTC. Translated, it gives CAIGGGPQETQYF.

The chain carries TRBV13 and TRBJ2-5, with 14 bases that match TRBD2. Trimming removed 0 bases from V and 4 bases from J; junction bases left unmatched: 7. Germline lookup yields CDR1 PRHDT and CDR2 FYEKMQ (reference sequence). This CDR3 is built from 18 residues. CDR3 in amino acids: CASSLGTGTSGRGETQYF. For the CDR3, the DNA is TGTGCCAGCAGCTTAGGGACCGGGACTAGCGGGAGAGGAGAGACCCAGTACTTC.

The rearrangement joins TRBV29-1 to TRBJ2-3; no reliable D call. Trimming removed 7 bases from V and 2 bases from J, with 7 bases in between. Germline CDR1 SQVTM, CDR2 ANQGSEA. The CDR3 sequence is 11 residues long. CDR3 sequence: CSAVPTDTQYF. Here the CDR3 DNA reads TGCAGCGCGGTGCCCACAGATACGCAGTATTTT.

The chain combines TRBV23-1 with TRBJ1-3, with TRBD1 matching 9 bases. TRBV23-1 is noted as an ORF with a role that remains uncertain. V lost 10 bases and J lost 6; bases outside the gene matches: 13. CDR3 size: 15 residues. CDR3 sequence: CATTTERQGENTIYF. CDR3 nucleotides: TGCGCCACCACCACGGAGAGACAGGGGGAAAACACCATATATTTT.

The chain joins TRBV7-2 to TRBJ2-7, with 12 bases identical to TRBD1. The CDR3 extends over 15 amino acids. Germline V gene data show CDR1 as SGHTA and CDR2 as FQGNSA. V shed 5 bases and J 2 bases; nucleotides not matched to a gene: 4. CDR3 residues: CASSPGQGATYEQYF. For the CDR3, the DNA is TGTGCCAGCAGCCCGGGACAGGGGGCCACCTACGAGCAGTACTTC. The variable domain in full, completed from reference TRBV7-2 and TRBJ2-7, reads GAGVSQSPSNKVTEKGKDVELRCDPISGHTALYWYRQSLGQGLEFLIYFQGNSAPDKSGLPSDRFSAERTGGSVSTLTIQRTQQEDSAVYLCASSPGQGATYEQYFGPGTRLTVT.

This clone has more than one count but fewer than ten. This chain connects TRBV29-1 to TRBJ1-2; D is perhaps TRBD1 (6 bases). The CDR3 is made up of 16 amino acids. Germline V gene lookup returns CDR1 SQVTM and CDR2 ANQGSEA. Trimming shortened V by 3 bases and J by 3 bases, and 20 bases separated the two germline ends. The CDR3 here is CSVEPNAEQGHYGYTF. In DNA form, the CDR3 reads TGCAGCGTTGAGCCTAACGCTGAACAGGGTCACTATGGCTACACCTTC. Variable domain in full (rest from reference TRBV29-1 and TRBJ1-2): SAVISQKPSRDICQRGTSLTIQCQVDSQVTMMFWYRQQPGQSLTLIATANQGSEATYESGFVIDKFPISRPNLTFSTLTVSNMSPEDSSIYLCSVEPNAEQGHYGYTFGSGTRLTVV.

The sample holds a few counts of this clone. The chain couples TRBV10-3 to TRBJ2-7, with D unresolved. Trimming took off 4 bases at V and 3 bases at J, with 4 bases between the two ends. The CDR3 covers 11 residues. Germline V lookup: CDR1 ENHRY, CDR2 SYGVKD. CDR3 DNA: TGTGCCATCAGTGGAAGCTACGAGCAGTACTTC. The encoded protein is CAISGSYEQYF.

This clone was counted between two and nine times. The J gene is TRBJ1-1, the V gene TRBV4-2; D not resolved. The CDR3 is 14 amino acids. The germline V gene encodes CDR1 LGHNA and CDR2 YNFKEQ. Trimming shortened V by 0 bases and J by 1 base, and 6 bases separated the two germline ends. The CDR3, as DNA: TGTGCCAGCAGCCAAGATAGGAGGAACACTGAAGCTTTCTTT. Amino acid sequence: CASSQDRRNTEAFF.

The CDR3 sequence is CSVSSVTYGYTF. The CDR3, as DNA: TGCAGCGTTAGCTCGGTTACTTATGGCTACACCTTC. The gene calls are TRBV29-1 and TRBJ1-2; D not certain. Germline V gene data show CDR1 as SQVTM and CDR2 as ANQGSEA. The CDR3 has 12 residues. Trimming stripped 5 bases from V and 5 bases from J, with 12 bases between. The variable domain in full, with the rest retrieved from reference TRBV29-1 and TRBJ1-2, is SAVISQKPSRDICQRGTSLTIQCQVDSQVTMMFWYRQQPGQSLTLIATANQGSEATYESGFVIDKFPISRPNLTFSTLTVSNMSPEDSSIYLCSVSSVTYGYTFGSGTRLTVV.

This clone turned up a few times. V and J are TRBV7-9 and TRBJ1-1; D uncertain. Trimming removed 5 bases at V and 0 bases at J, with 7 bases between. Germline CDR1 SEHNR, CDR2 FQNEAQ (reference sequence). This CDR3 comprises 13 residues. The CDR3 spells CASSESVNTEAFF. The CDR3, as DNA: TGTGCCAGCAGCGAGAGCGTGAACACTGAAGCTTTCTTT.